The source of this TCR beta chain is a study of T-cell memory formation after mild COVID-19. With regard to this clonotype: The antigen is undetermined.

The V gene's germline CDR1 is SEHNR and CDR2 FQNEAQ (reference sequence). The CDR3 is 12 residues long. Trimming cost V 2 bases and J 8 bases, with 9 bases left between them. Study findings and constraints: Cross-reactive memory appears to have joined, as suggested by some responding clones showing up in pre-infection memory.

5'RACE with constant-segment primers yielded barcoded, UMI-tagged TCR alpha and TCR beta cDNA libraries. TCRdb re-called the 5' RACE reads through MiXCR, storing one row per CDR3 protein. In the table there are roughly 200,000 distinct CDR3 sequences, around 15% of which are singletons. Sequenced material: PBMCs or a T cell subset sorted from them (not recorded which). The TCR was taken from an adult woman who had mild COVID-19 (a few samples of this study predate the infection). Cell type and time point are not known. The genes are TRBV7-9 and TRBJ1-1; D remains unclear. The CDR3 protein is CASSLHGVEAFF. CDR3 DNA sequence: TGTGCCAGCAGCTTACACGGTGTAGAAGCTTTCTTT.